The 15 T cell receptor beta chains below come from one sample, sequenced in a study of blood T cell repertoires in COVID-19. Method: immunoSEQ multiplex PCR; TCRdb's copy keeps in-frame clones and lacks some. The repertoire includes under 75,000 clones, more than 65% of them detected once, and about 5.5% sits in the top ten. The sample taken for sequencing was peripheral blood. These receptors were collected from a woman between 70 and 85 years old with acute or convalescent COVID-19.

The V and J genes are TRBV7-2 and TRBJ2-3; D uncertain. V shed 4 bases and J shed 2 bases, with 10 bases lying between them. The CDR3 runs to 14 residues. Germline V CDR1 and CDR2: SGHTA, FQGNSA. The CDR3 region is CASSSPPNTDTQYF. As DNA, the CDR3 is TGTGCCAGCAGCTCCCCCCCTAACACAGATACGCAGTATTTT.

The chain carries TRBV19 and TRBJ2-1; 8 bases align to TRBD2. Germline-derived CDR1 and CDR2 are LNHDA and SQIVND (reference sequence). The CDR3 runs 15 residues. Trimming took 3 bases from V and 9 from J; bases not matched to a gene: 10. CDR3 nucleotide sequence: TGTGCCAGTAGTATCGGGACGGGGGGGCAGAGTGAGCAGTTCTTC. Residues: CASSIGTGGQSEQFF.

The chain combines TRBV7-8 with TRBJ2-6; the D gene is possibly TRBD2 (5 bases). The CDR3 is 17 amino acids. The germline CDR1 and CDR2 sequences are SGHVS and FQNEAQ. V was cut by 2 bases and J by 2 bases, with 13 bases left in between. The CDR3: CASSLRLGIPGANVLTF. As DNA, the CDR3 is TGTGCCAGCAGCTTAAGACTCGGGATCCCTGGGGCCAACGTCCTGACTTTC.

The gene calls are TRBV10-3 and TRBJ1-6, with D maybe TRBD1 (5 bases). V was pared by 2 bases and J by 9 bases, with 11 bases between. Germline V gives CDR1 ENHRY, CDR2 SYGVKD. This CDR3 spans 14 amino acids. The CDR3 DNA reads as TGTGCCATCAGTGAGATCGGGGGATCTTCACCCCTCCACTTT. Protein product: CAISEIGGSSPLHF.

The chain couples TRBV12-3 or TRBV12-4 to TRBJ1-2; the D is unclear. This CDR3 has 13 amino acids. V lost 6 bases and J 2 bases, leaving 10 bases between the germline ends. The CDR3 nucleotides read TGTGCCAGCAGCCCCGCCAGAAACTATGGCTACACCTTC. It yields the protein CASSPARNYGYTF.

V is TRBV7-6 and J is TRBJ2-3; 16 bases agree with TRBD2. Germline CDR1 is SGHVS and CDR2 is FNYEAQ. The CDR3 has 21 residues. V lost 0 bases to trimming and J lost 0 bases; unmatched junction nucleotides: 9. The chain's CDR3 is CASSLALTGTSGGESTDTQYF. The CDR3 DNA follows: TGTGCCAGCAGCTTAGCGCTAACCGGGACTAGCGGGGGGGAGAGCACAGATACGCAGTATTTT.

The chain couples TRBV12-3 or TRBV12-4 to TRBJ2-7; TRBD1 aligns across 10 bases. The J segment lost 11 bases and the V segment lost 6 bases, leaving 4 bases of the junction unmatched. The CDR3 is 11 amino acids. CDR3 sequence (DNA): TGTGCCAGCAGCAGACAGGGGGCAAAGTACTTC. Amino acids: CASSRQGAKYF.

The rearrangement joins TRBV6-5 to TRBJ1-3, with D possibly being TRBD1 (6 bases). Germline CDR1 is MNHEY and CDR2 is SVGAGI. This CDR3 has 14 amino acids. The V and J ends lost 7 bases and 3 bases respectively, with 13 bases between them. The CDR3 DNA reads TGTGCCAGCATTCGGGGGGCTGGTGGAAACACCATATATTTT. Amino acid sequence: CASIRGAGGNTIYF.

This clone has only one observation. J is TRBJ2-3 and V is TRBV9; no clear D. This CDR3 region has 13 residues. The germline CDR1 and CDR2 sequences are SGDLS and YYNGEE. Trimming removed 2 bases from V and 5 bases from J, with 9 bases in between. The CDR3, as DNA: TGTGCCAGCAGCGTTCAGGATGGAGATACGCAGTATTTT. Translated: CASSVQDGDTQYF.

J is TRBJ1-3 and V is TRBV19; tentatively, D is TRBD1 (6 bases). Looked up from germline, CDR1 is LNHDA and CDR2 is SQIVND (reference sequence). The ends were cut back, 3 bases at V and 3 bases at J, with 12 bases in the middle. The CDR3 runs to 15 residues. CDR3: CASSMGGLGGNTIYF. The CDR3 nucleotides are TGTGCCAGTAGTATGGGGGGGCTTGGTGGAAACACCATATATTTT.

This clone was counted between two and nine times. The rearrangement uses TRBV7-8 and TRBJ2-3, with 7 bases aligning to TRBD2. V was clipped by 1 base and J by 5 bases; unmatched bases: 6. The V gene's germline CDR1 is SGHVS and CDR2 FQNEAQ. The CDR3 runs to 15 residues. The CDR3 DNA sequence: TGTGCCAGCAGCTTAGTCCTGGGGGGGGAAGATACGCAGTATTTT. This encodes CASSLVLGGEDTQYF.

A few counts support this clone. The rearrangement links TRBV9 to TRBJ1-6; no clear D gene. The CDR3 loop spans 16 amino acids. The V gene lost 1 base and the J gene lost 9 bases, with 17 bases spanning the gap. The germline gives CDR1 SGDLS, CDR2 YYNGEE. The CDR3 region is CASSVTPQVSRSPLHF. The CDR3 DNA follows: TGTGCCAGCAGCGTAACACCCCAGGTCTCCCGTTCACCCCTCCACTTT.

J is TRBJ2-7 and V is TRBV5-6; possible D gene TRBD2, 5 bases. In germline, CDR1 is SGHDT, CDR2 YYEEEE. Trimming shortened V by 6 bases and J by 1 base, and 14 bases separated the two germline ends. The CDR3 sequence is 14 residues long. CDR3: CASMEEKASYEQYF. CDR3 DNA: TGTGCCAGCATGGAGGAAAAAGCATCCTACGAGCAGTACTTC.

The J gene is TRBJ2-4, the V gene TRBV6-5; D is possibly TRBD1 (6 bases). The V end was cut by 6 bases, the J end by 0 bases, with 12 bases between. CDR1 MNHEY and CDR2 SVGAGI come from the germline V gene. The CDR3 has 15 amino acids. CDR3: CASSRGDLAKNIQYF. The DNA for the CDR3 is TGTGCCAGCAGCAGGGGAGACCTAGCCAAAAACATTCAGTACTTC.

This chain connects TRBV25-1 to TRBJ2-7; TRBD1 aligns across 7 bases. This CDR3 has 14 residues. Looked up from germline, CDR1 is MGHDK and CDR2 is SYGVNS. V lost 5 bases, J lost 5 bases, and 9 bases stayed unmatched. DNA for the CDR3: TGTGCCAGCAGTATACAGGGGATTCCCGACGAGCAGTACTTC. Encoded protein: CASSIQGIPDEQYF.